This T cell receptor (beta chain) was sequenced in a study of T cell repertoires in cytomegalovirus infection. The overall study: The public TCR beta signatures pointed to both CMV infection and matching HLA type. Findings and limits, study-wide: The ex vivo response was dominated by HLA-C-restricted CMV-specific TCR beta clonotypes. Pooled public TCR beta family frequency picked out CMV carriers with the relevant HLA.

Concerning this clonotype: Its antigen remains unknown. An end of the junction differs from the germline gene, which may be a read error.

Germline CDR1 is KGHDR and CDR2 is SFDVKD. The CDR3 runs 15 residues. TCRdb re-analysed the reads in MiXCR, keeping a single row per CDR3 protein. The table lists about 490,000 distinct CDR3 sequences, 26% of them singletons. Sequenced: PBMCs. The origin of this receptor is a human donor in good health (CMV status not recorded). Some clones in this sample may be carry-over from other donors' samples. This chain joins TRBV24-1 and TRBJ1-1; D uncertain. CDR3 sequence (DNA): TGTGCCACCAGCTCAGCGGGCAAAGCGAACATTGAAGCTTTCTTT. Translated, it gives CATSSAGKANIEAFF.